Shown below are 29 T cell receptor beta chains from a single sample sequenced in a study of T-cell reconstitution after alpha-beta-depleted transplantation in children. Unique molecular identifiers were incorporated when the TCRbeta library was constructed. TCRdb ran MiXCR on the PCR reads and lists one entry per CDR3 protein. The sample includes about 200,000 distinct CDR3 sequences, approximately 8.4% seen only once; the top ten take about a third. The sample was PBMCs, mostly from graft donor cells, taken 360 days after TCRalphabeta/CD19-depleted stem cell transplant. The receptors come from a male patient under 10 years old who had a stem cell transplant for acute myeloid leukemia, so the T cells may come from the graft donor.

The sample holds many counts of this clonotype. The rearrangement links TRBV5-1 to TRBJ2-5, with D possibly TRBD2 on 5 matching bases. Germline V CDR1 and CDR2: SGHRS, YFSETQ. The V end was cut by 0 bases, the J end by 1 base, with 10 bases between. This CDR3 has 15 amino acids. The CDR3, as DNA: TGCGCCAGCAGCTTGGGATCGCGGGTCCAAGAGACCCAGTACTTC. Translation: CASSLGSRVQETQYF.

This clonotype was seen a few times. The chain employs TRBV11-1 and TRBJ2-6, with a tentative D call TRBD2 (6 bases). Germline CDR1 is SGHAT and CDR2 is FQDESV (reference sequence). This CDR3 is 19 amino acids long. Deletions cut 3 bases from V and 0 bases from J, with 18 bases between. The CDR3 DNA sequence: TGTGCCAGCAGCTTCGGCAGGGAGGCCCTCCTCTCTGGGGCCAACGTCCTGACTTTC. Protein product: CASSFGREALLSGANVLTF. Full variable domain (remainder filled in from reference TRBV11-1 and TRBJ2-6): EAEVAQSPRYKITEKSQAVAFWCDPISGHATLYWYRQILGQGPELLVQFQDESVVDDSQLPKDRFSAERLKGVDSTLKIQPAELGDSAMYLCASSFGREALLSGANVLTFGAGSRLTVL.

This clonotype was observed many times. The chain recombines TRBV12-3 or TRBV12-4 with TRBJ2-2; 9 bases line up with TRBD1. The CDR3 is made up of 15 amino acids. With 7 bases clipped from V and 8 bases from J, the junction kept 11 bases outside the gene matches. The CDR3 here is CASTPNRGRVGELFF. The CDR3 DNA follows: TGTGCCAGCACCCCAAACAGGGGGCGGGTTGGGGAGCTGTTTTTT.

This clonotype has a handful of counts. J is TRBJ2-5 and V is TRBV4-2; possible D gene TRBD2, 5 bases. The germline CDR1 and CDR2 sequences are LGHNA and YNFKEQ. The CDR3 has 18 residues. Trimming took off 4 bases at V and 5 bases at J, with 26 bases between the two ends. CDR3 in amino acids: CASSPSDPGNYYKETQYF. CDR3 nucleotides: TGTGCCAGCAGCCCATCGGACCCGGGGAATTATTATAAGGAGACCCAGTACTTC.

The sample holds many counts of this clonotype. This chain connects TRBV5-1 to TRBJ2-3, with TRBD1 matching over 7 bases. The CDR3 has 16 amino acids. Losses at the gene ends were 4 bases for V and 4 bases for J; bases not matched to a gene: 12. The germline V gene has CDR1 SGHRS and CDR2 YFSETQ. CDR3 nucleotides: TGCGCCAGCAGCCTCAACAGGGGAATCTTGCCAGATACGCAGTATTTT. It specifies CASSLNRGILPDTQYF.

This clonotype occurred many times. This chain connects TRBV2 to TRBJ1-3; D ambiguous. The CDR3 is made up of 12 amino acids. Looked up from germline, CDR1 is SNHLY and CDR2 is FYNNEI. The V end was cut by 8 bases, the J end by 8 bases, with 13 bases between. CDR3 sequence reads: CASGPFRDTIYF. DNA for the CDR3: TGTGCCAGCGGGCCCTTTCGGGACACCATATATTTT.

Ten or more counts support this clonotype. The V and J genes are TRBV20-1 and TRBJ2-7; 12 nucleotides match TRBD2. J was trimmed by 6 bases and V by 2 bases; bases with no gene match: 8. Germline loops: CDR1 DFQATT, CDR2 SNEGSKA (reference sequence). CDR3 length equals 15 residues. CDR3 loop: CSARPSSGRASEQYF. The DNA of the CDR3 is TGCAGTGCTAGACCTTCTAGCGGGAGGGCCTCCGAGCAGTACTTC.

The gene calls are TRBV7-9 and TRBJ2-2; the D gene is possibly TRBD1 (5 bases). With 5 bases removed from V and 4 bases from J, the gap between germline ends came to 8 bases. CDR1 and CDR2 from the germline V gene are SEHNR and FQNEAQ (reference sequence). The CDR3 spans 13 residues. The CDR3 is CASSLDSTGELFF. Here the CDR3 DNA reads TGTGCCAGCAGCCTCGACAGCACCGGGGAGCTGTTTTTT.

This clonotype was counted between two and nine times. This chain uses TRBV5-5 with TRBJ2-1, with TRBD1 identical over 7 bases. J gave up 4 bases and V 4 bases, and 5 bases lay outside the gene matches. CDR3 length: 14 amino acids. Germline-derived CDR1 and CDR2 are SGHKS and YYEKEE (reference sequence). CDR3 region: CASSPGQLYNEQFF. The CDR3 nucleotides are TGTGCCAGCAGCCCGGGACAGCTGTACAATGAGCAGTTCTTC. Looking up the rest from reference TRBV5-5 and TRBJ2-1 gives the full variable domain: DAGVTQSPTHLIKTRGQQVTLRCSPISGHKSVSWYQQVLGQGPQFIFQYYEKEERGRGNFPDRFSARQFPNYSSELNVNALLLGDSALYLCASSPGQLYNEQFFGPGTRLTVL.

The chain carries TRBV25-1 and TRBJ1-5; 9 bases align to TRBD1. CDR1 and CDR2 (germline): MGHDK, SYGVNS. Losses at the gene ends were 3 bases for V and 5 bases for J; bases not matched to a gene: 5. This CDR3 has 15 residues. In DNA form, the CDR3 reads TGTGCCAGCAGTGATGGACAGGGGTGGGATCAGCCCCAGCATTTT. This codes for CASSDGQGWDQPQHF.

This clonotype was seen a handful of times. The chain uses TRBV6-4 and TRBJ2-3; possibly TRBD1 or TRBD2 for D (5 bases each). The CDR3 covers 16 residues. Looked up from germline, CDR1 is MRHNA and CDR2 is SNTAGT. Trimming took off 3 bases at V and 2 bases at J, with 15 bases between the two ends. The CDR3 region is CASSERLAGSTDTQYF. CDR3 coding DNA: TGTGCCAGCAGTGAGCGGCTAGCAGGGTCCACAGATACGCAGTATTTT.

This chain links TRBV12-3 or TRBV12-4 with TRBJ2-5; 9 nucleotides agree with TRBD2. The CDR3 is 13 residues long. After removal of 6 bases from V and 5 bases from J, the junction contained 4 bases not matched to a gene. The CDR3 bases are TGTGCCAGCAGGATTAGCGGGGGCGAGACCCAGTACTTC. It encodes CASRISGGETQYF.

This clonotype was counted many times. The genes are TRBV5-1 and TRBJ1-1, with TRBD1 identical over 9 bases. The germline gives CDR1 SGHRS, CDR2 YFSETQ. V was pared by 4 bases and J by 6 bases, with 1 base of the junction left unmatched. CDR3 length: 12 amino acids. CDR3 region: CASSRTGAEAFF. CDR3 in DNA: TGCGCCAGCAGCCGGACAGGGGCTGAAGCTTTCTTT. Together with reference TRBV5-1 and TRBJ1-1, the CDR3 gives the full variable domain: KAGVTQTPRYLIKTRGQQVTLSCSPISGHRSVSWYQQTPGQGLQFLFEYFSETQRNKGNFPGRFSGRQFSNSRSEMNVSTLELGDSALYLCASSRTGAEAFFGQGTRLTVV.

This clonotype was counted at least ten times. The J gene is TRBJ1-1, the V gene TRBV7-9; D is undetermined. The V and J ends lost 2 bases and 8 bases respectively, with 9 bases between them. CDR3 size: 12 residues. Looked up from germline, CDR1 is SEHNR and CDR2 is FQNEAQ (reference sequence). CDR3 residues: CASSLSMGEAFF. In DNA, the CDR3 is TGTGCCAGCAGCTTAAGCATGGGGGAAGCTTTCTTT.

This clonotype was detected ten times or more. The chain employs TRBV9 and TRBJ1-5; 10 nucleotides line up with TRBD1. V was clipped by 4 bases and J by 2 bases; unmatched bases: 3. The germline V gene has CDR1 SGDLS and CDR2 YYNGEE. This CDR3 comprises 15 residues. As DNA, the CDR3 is TGTGCCAGCAGCCCAGGGACAGGGGGCAATCAGCCCCAGCATTTT. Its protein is CASSPGTGGNQPQHF.

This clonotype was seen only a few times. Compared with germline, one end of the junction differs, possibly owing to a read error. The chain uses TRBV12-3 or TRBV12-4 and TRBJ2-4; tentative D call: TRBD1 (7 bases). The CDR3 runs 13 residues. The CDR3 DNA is TGTGCCAGCAGTCTGGATACAGGGGACTTTAGGGCATTC. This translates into CASSLDTGDFRAF.

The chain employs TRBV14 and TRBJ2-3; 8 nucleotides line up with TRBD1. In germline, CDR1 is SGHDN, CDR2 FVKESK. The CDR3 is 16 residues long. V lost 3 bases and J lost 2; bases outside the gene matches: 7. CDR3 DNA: TGTGCCAGCAGCCAGCTCGGACAGGGTAACACAGATACGCAGTATTTT. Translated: CASSQLGQGNTDTQYF. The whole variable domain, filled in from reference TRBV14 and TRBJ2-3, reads EAGVTQFPSHSVIEKGQTVTLRCDPISGHDNLYWYRRVMGKEIKFLLHFVKESKQDESGMPNNRFLAERTGGTYSTLKVQPAELEDSGVYFCASSQLGQGNTDTQYFGPGTRLTVL.

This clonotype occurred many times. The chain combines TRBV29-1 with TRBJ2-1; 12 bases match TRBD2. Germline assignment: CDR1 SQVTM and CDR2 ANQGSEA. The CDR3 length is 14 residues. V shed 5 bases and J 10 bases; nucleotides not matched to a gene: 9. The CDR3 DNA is TGCAGCGTTTATAGACTAGCGGGAGCTTGGGAGCAGTTCTTC. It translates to CSVYRLAGAWEQFF.

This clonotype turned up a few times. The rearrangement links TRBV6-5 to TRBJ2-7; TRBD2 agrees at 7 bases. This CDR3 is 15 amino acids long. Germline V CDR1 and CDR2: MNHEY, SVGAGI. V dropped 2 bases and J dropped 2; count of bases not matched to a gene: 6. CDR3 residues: CASSYGEGQAYEQYF. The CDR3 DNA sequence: TGTGCCAGCAGTTACGGGGAGGGGCAGGCCTACGAGCAGTACTTC.

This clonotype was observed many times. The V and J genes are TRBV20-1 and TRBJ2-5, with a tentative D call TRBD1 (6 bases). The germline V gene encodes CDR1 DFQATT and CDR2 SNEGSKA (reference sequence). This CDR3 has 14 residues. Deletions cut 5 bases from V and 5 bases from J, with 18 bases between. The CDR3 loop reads CSASKGVIRETQYF. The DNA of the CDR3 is TGCAGTGCTTCAAAGGGGGTCATCAGGGAGACCCAGTACTTC.

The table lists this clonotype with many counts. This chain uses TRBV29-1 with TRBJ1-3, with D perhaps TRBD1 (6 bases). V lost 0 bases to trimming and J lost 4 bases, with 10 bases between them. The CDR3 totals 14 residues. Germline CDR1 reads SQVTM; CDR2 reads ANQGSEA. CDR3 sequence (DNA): TGCAGCGTTGAAGATACAGGGAGGGGAAACACCATATATTTT. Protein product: CSVEDTGRGNTIYF.

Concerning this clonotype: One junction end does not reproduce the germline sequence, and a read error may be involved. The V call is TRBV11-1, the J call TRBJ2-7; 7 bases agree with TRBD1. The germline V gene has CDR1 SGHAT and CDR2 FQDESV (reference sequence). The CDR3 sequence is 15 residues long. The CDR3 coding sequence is TGTGCCAGCAGCGCTACAGGGGCTGGTTACTACCAGCAGTACTTC. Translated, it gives CASSATGAGYYQQYF.

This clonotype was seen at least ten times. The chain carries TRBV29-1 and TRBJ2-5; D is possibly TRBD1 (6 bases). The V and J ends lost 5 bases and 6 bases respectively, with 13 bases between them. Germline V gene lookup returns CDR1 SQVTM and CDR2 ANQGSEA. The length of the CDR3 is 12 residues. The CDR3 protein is CSVRRGPQTQYF. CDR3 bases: TGCAGCGTTCGCAGGGGTCCGCAGACCCAGTACTTC.

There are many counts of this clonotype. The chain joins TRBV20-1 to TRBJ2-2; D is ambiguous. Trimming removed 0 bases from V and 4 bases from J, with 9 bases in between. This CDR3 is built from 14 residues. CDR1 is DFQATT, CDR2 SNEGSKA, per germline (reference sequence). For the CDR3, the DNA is TGCAGTGCTAGAGATTGGAGCTTCACCGGGGAGCTGTTTTTT. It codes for CSARDWSFTGELFF.

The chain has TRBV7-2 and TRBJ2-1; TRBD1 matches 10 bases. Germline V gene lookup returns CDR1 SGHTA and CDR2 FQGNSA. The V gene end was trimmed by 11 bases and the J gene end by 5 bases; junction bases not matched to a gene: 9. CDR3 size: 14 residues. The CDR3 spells CASLDRGADNEQFF. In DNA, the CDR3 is TGTGCCTCCCTGGACAGGGGGGCTGACAATGAGCAGTTCTTC.

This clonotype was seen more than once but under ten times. The CDR3: CATSDDKETQYF. The CDR3 coding sequence is TGTGCCACCAGTGATGATAAAGAGACCCAGTACTTC. V and J are TRBV24-1 and TRBJ2-5; no firm D call. Per the germline V gene, CDR1 is KGHDR and CDR2 is SFDVKD. This CDR3 spans 12 amino acids. V was trimmed by 3 bases and J by 3 bases, leaving 4 bases between them.

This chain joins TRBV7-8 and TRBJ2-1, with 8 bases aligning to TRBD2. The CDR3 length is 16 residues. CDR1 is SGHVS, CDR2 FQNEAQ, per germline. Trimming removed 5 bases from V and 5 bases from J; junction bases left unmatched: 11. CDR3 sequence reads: CASSPCTSGPDNEQFF. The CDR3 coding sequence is TGTGCCAGCAGCCCCTGTACTAGCGGCCCCGACAATGAGCAGTTCTTC.

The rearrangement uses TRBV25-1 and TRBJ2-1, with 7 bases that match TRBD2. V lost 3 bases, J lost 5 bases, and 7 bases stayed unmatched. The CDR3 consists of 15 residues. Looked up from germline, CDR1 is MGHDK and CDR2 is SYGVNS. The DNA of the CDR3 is TGTGCCAGCAGTGATCGACCCGGGACTAACAATGAGCAGTTCTTC. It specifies CASSDRPGTNNEQFF. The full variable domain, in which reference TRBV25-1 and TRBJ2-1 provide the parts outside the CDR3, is EADIYQTPRYLVIGTGKKITLECSQTMGHDKMYWYQQDPGMELHLIHYSYGVNSTEKGDLSSESTVSRIRTEHFPLTLESARPSHTSQYLCASSDRPGTNNEQFFGPGTRLTVL.

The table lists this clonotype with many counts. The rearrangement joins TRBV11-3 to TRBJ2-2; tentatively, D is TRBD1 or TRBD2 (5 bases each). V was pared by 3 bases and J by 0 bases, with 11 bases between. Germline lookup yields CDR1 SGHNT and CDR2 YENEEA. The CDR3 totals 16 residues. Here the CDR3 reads CASSFSGAPNTGELFF. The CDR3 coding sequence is TGTGCCAGCAGCTTCTCCGGGGCCCCGAACACCGGGGAGCTGTTTTTT.